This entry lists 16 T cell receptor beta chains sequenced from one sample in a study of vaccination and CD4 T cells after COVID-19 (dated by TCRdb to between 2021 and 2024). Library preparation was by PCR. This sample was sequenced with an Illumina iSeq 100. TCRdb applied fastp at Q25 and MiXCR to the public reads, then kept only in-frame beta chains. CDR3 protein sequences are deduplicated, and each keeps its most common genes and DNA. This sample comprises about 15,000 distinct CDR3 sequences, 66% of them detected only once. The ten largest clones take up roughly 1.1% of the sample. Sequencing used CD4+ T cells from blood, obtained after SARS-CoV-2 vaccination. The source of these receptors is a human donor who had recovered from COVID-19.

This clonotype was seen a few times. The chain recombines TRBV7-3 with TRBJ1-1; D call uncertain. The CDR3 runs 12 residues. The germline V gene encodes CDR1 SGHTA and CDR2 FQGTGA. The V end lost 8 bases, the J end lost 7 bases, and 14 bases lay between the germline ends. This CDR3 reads CASGTGLGEAFF. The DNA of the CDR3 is TGTGCCAGCGGAACGGGATTGGGTGAAGCTTTCTTT.

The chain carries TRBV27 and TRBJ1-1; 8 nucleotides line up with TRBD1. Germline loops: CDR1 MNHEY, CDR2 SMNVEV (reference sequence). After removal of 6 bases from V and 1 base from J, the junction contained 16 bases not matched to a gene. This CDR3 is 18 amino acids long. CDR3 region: CASSKKLRTGKRNTEAFF. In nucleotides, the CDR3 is TGTGCCAGCAGCAAAAAGCTTCGGACAGGGAAGAGGAACACTGAAGCTTTCTTT.

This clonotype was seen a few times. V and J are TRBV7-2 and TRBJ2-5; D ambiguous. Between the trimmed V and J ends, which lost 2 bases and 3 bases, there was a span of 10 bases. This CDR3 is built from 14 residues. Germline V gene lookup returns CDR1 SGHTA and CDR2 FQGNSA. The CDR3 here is CASSLLALKETQYF. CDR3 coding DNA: TGTGCCAGCAGCTTACTCGCCTTGAAAGAGACCCAGTACTTC. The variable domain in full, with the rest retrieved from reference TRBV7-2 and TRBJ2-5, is GAGVSQSPSNKVTEKGKDVELRCDPISGHTALYWYRQSLGQGLEFLIYFQGNSAPDKSGLPSDRFSAERTGGSVSTLTIQRTQQEDSAVYLCASSLLALKETQYFGPGTRLLVL.

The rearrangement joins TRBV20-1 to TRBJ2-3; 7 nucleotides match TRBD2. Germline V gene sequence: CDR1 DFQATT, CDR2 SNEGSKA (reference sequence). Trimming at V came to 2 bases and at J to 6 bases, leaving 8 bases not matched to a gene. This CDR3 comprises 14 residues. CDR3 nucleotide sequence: TGCAGTGCTAGACCGACTAGCCTAGCGGATACGCAGTATTTT. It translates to CSARPTSLADTQYF.

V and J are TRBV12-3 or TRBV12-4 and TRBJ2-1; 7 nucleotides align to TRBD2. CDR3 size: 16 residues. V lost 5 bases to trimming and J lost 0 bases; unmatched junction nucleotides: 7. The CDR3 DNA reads TGTGCCAGCAGTACGTACCGGGAGGCCTCCTACAATGAGCAGTTCTTC. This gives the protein CASSTYREASYNEQFF.

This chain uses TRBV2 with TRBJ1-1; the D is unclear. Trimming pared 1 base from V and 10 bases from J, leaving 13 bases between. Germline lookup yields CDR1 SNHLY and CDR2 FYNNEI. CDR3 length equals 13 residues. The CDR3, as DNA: TGTGCCAGCAGTGAAGTAGCGGGGAGTGGAGCTTTCTTT. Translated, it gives CASSEVAGSGAFF. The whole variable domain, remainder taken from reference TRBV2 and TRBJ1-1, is EPEVTQTPSHQVTQMGQEVILRCVPISNHLYFYWYRQILGQKVEFLVSFYNNEISEKSEIFDDQFSVERPDGSNFTLKIRSTKLEDSAMYFCASSEVAGSGAFFGQGTRLTVV.

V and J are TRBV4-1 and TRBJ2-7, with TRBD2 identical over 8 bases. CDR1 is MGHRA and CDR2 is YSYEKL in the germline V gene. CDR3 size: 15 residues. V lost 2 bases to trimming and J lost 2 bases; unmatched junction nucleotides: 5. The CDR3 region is CASSQYPGLAYEQYF. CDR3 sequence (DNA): TGCGCCAGCAGCCAATACCCGGGACTAGCCTACGAGCAGTACTTC.

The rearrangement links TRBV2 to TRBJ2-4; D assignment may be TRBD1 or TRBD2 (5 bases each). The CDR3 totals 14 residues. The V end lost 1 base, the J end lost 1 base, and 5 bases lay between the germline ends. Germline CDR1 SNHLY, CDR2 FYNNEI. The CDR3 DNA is TGTGCCAGCAGTGAAGGGGGGGCCAAAAACATTCAGTACTTC. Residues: CASSEGGAKNIQYF.

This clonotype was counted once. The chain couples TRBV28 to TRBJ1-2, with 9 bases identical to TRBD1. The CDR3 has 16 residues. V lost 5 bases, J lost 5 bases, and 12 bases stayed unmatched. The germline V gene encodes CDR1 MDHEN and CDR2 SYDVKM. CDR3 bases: TGTGCCAGCAGTCCCGGGTCGACAGGGGGATGGTATGGCTACACCTTC. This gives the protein CASSPGSTGGWYGYTF.

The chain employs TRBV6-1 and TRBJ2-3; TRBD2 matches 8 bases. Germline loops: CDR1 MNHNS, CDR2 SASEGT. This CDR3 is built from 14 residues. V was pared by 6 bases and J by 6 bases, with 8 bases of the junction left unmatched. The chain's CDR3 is CASSPAGVRDTQYF. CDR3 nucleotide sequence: TGTGCCAGCAGCCCAGCGGGAGTTCGGGATACGCAGTATTTT.

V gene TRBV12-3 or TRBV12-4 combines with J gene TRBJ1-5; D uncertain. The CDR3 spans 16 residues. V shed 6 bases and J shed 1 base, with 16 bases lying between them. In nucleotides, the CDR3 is TGTGCCAGCAGCCCCCAAGTTCTGGTAAGCAATCAGCCCCAGCATTTT. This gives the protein CASSPQVLVSNQPQHF.

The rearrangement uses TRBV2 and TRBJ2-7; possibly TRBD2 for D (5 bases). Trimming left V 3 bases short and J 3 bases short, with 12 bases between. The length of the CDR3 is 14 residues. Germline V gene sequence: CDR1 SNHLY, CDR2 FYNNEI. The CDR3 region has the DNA TGTGCCAGCAGTGACCTAGCTTCAAACTACGAGCAGTACTTC. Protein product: CASSDLASNYEQYF.

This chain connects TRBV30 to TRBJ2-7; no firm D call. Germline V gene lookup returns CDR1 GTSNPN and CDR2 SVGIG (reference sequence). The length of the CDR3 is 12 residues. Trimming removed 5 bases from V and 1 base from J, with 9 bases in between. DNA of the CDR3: TGTGCCTGGTCGGCCACATCCTACGAGCAGTACTTC. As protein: CAWSATSYEQYF. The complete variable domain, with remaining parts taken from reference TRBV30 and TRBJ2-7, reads SQTIHQWPATLVQPVGSPLSLECTVEGTSNPNLYWYRQAAGRGLQLLFYSVGIGQISSEVPQNLSASRPQDRQFILSSKKLLLSDSGFYLCAWSATSYEQYFGPGTRLTVT.

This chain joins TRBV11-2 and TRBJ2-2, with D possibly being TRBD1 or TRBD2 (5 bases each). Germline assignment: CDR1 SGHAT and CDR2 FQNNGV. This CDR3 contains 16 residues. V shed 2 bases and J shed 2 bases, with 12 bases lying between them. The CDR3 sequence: CASSLLRDGNTGELFF. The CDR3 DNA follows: TGTGCCAGCAGCTTACTCAGGGACGGAAACACCGGGGAGCTGTTTTTT.

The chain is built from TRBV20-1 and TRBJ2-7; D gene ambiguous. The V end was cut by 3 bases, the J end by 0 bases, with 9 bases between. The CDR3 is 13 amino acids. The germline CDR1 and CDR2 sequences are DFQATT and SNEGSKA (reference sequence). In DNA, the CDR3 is TGCAGTGCTAGTGGTATGGGCTCCTACGAGCAGTACTTC. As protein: CSASGMGSYEQYF.

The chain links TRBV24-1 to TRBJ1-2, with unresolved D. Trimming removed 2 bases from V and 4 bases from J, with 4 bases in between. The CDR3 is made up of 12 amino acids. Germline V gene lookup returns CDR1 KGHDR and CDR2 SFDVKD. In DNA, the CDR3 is TGTGCCACCAGTGATTACACCTATGGCTACACCTTC. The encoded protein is CATSDYTYGYTF.